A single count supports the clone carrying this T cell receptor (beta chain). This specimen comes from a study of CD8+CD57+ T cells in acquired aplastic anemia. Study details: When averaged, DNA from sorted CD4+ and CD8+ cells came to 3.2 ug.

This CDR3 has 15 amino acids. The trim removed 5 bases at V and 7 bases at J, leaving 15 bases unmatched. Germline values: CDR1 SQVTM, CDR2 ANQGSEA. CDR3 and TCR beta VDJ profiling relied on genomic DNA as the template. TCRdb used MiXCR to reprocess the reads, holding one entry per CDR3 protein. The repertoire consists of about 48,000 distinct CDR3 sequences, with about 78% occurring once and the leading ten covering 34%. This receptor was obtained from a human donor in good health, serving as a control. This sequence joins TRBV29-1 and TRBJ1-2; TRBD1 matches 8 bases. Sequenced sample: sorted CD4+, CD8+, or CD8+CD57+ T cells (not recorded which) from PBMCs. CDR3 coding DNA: TGCAGCGTTACTCTAGGACAGGGACGAACCCTTGGCTACACCTTC. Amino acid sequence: CSVTLGQGRTLGYTF.